This T cell receptor (beta chain) originates from a study of post-analysis software for immune sequencing data. Notes on the study in general: Included in a set of 5 or 6 TRBV segments more frequent in patients than controls were TRBV5-6, TRBV5-1 and TRBV20-1. Compared with controls, patients showed significantly lower normalized Chao1 diversity.

On this clonotype: The antigen is unknown.

Unique molecular identifiers had been added to the TCR beta cDNA libraries. The source material, about 0.9 to 10 million T cells, gave rise to about 520,000 cDNA molecules. TCRdb called the PCR reads again in MiXCR, with one record for every CDR3 protein. The sample consists of about 680,000 distinct CDR3 sequences, approximately 60% of them appearing once. The CDR3 is made up of 15 amino acids. The germline V gene encodes CDR1 SGHRS and CDR2 YFSETQ. Trimming took off 3 bases at V and 2 bases at J, with 13 bases between the two ends. The sequence was collected from a girl aged 2 to 9 with multiple sclerosis. The V gene is TRBV5-1, the J gene TRBJ2-3; a weak D match, TRBD2 (6 bases). The sequencing input was blood. The CDR3 loop reads CASSSRGMFTDTQYF. The CDR3 DNA follows: TGCGCCAGCAGCTCGCGCGGGATGTTCACAGATACGCAGTATTTT.